This is a list of T cell receptor beta chains from one sample in a study of human T cells and chemical hapten exposure. TCRdb re-analysed the 5' RACE reads in MiXCR, keeping a single row per CDR3 protein. Of more than 140,000 distinct CDR3 sequences detected, 3.5% to 5% appear once; the ten largest clones hold around 1.5%. The receptors here all came from a female donor in good health. CDR3s include the opening cysteine and the closing phenylalanine or tryptophan. The D gene is left open where the match is weak. Expanded clones are given a class, and other clones once, few, many or no size at all.

cdr3_aa | cdr3_nt | d_call | clone_size | j_call | v_call
CASSPLAGGNYNEQFF | TGTGCCAGCAGCCCCTTAGCGGGGGGGAATTACAATGAGCAGTTCTTC | TRBD2 | many | TRBJ2-1 | TRBV11-2
CASSSTLERGNYNEQFF | TGTGCCAGCAGCTCAACATTGGAGCGGGGGAACTACAATGAGCAGTTCTTC | TRBD2 | few | TRBJ2-1 | TRBV7-9
CASSLHGAHRGYEQYF | TGTGCCAGCAGTTTACATGGCGCTCATCGGGGGTACGAGCAGTACTTC | . | . | TRBJ2-7 | TRBV12-3/TRBV12-4
CASSLIQESSSNEKLFF | TGTGCCAGCAGCTTAATACAGGAATCTTCCTCTAATGAAAAACTGTTTTTT | . | many | TRBJ1-4 | TRBV7-6
CASSFRGRDGANVLTF | TGTGCCAGCAGCTTCAGGGGGCGCGATGGGGCCAACGTCCTGACTTTC | TRBD1 | many | TRBJ2-6 | TRBV7-2
CASSYPTAGVTEAFF | TGTGCCAGCAGTTACCCGACAGCTGGGGTGACTGAAGCTTTCTTT | . | . | TRBJ1-1 | TRBV6-5
CASSLDTGSNQPQHF | TGTGCCAGCAGCTTAGACACGGGTAGCAATCAGCCCCAGCATTTT | . | many | TRBJ1-5 | TRBV7-9
CSARDDGGFDEQFF | TGCAGTGCTCGGGACGACGGGGGTTTCGATGAGCAGTTCTTC | . | many | TRBJ2-1 | TRBV20-1
CASSLRRGAEQYF | TGTGCCAGCAGTTTGCGTCGGGGGGCCGAGCAGTACTTC | . | many | TRBJ2-7 | TRBV12-3/TRBV12-4
CATPERNSGNTIYF | TGTGCCACCCCCGAGAGGAACTCTGGAAACACCATATATTTT | . | . | TRBJ1-3 | TRBV12-3/TRBV12-4
CASSLTEMTGYTF | TGTGCCAGCAGTTTAACGGAGATGACTGGCTACACCTTC | . | few | TRBJ1-2 | TRBV12-3/TRBV12-4
CASSLQGLAGGGDTQYF | TGTGCCAGCAGCCTACAAGGACTAGCGGGGGGCGGAGATACGCAGTATTTT | TRBD2 | few | TRBJ2-3 | TRBV7-2
CSAATGLGTEAFF | TGCAGTGCTGCGACAGGGCTTGGCACTGAAGCTTTCTTT | TRBD1 | many | TRBJ1-1 | TRBV20-1
CASSRTGVAEAFF | TGTGCCAGCAGTAGGACAGGGGTCGCTGAAGCTTTCTTT | TRBD1 | many | TRBJ1-1 | TRBV6-2/TRBV6-3
CASSFGSPTGELFF | TGTGCCAGCAGCTTTGGTAGCCCCACCGGGGAGCTGTTTTTT | . | many | TRBJ2-2 | TRBV7-8
CASSQGVTGVENIQYF | TGCGCCAGCAGCCAAGGGGTAACGGGGGTCGAGAACATTCAGTACTTC | . | many | TRBJ2-4 | TRBV4-3
CASSLTEEAFF | TGTGCCAGCTCCCTGACAGAGGAAGCTTTCTTT | . | many | TRBJ1-1 | TRBV18
CANQDRVNGGAFF | TGTGCCAACCAGGACAGGGTAAACGGAGGAGCTTTCTTT | TRBD1 | many | TRBJ1-1 | TRBV12-3/TRBV12-4
CASSPGHSGNTIYF | TGTGCCAGCAGCCCAGGGCACTCTGGAAACACCATATATTTT | . | many | TRBJ1-3 | TRBV2
CASSLRTSGNSGANVLTF | TGTGCCAGCAGCCTTCGGACTAGCGGTAACTCTGGGGCCAACGTCCTGACTTTC | TRBD2 | . | TRBJ2-6 | TRBV13
CASSEGTWRTEAFF | TGTGCCAGCAGCGAAGGGACTTGGCGGACTGAAGCTTTCTTT | . | many | TRBJ1-1 | TRBV6-5
CASSPGRAPPEAFF | TGTGCCAGCTCACCAGGGCGGGCCCCACCTGAAGCTTTCTTT | . | many | TRBJ1-1 | TRBV18
CASSPRESTIYF | TGTGCCAGCTCACCCAGGGAGTCCACCATATATTTT | . | . | TRBJ1-3 | TRBV18
CSARREGTGNTIYF | TGCAGTGCTCGTCGTGAGGGGACTGGAAACACCATATATTTT | . | many | TRBJ1-3 | TRBV20-1
CASSFFFYEQYF | TGTGCCAGCAGTTTCTTTTTCTACGAGCAGTACTTC | . | many | TRBJ2-7 | TRBV28
CASSDVFQETQYF | TGTGCCAGCAGTGATGTTTTCCAAGAGACCCAGTACTTC | . | many | TRBJ2-5 | TRBV2
CASRLTGGSYEQYF | TGTGCCAGCAGGCTGACAGGGGGCTCCTACGAGCAGTACTTC | TRBD1 | many | TRBJ2-7 | TRBV7-3
CASSIRQEKNQPQHF | TGTGCCAGTAGTATCCGACAGGAAAAAAATCAGCCCCAGCATTTT | . | few | TRBJ1-5 | TRBV19
CASRLRDESYGYTF | TGCGCCAGCAGGCTCCGGGACGAGAGCTATGGCTACACCTTC | . | many | TRBJ1-2 | TRBV5-1
CASSQGAGQGWDNEQFF | TGTGCCAGCAGCCAAGGGGCGGGACAGGGGTGGGATAATGAGCAGTTCTTC | TRBD1 | few | TRBJ2-1 | TRBV3-1
CASSRWNAITDTQYF | TGTGCCAGCTCACGGTGGAACGCTATTACAGATACGCAGTATTTT | . | many | TRBJ2-3 | TRBV18
CASRNSGLAGGPQETQYF | TGTGCCAGCAGGAACAGCGGACTAGCGGGGGGTCCCCAAGAGACCCAGTACTTC | TRBD2 | . | TRBJ2-5 | TRBV12-3/TRBV12-4